The present T cell receptor (beta chain) was sequenced within a study of blood T cell repertoires in COVID-19. Study in general: PBMCs, B-cell-depleted T cells, or T cells were the source of the cDNA or gDNA that made up the material.

Original processing methods: How many nucleated cells were present was estimated from reference gene primer amplification. Assay: immunoSEQ multiplex PCR; the TCRdb copy retains only in-frame clones and omits some. V and J calls and clone size are copied from that table; D and trimming were computed from the DNA. The profile shows about 250,000 clones, around 82% of them singletons. Trimming removed 7 bases from V and 6 bases from J, with 17 bases in between. Germline V lookup: CDR1 SGHRS, CDR2 YFSETQ. The CDR3 runs to 14 residues. Sequenced material: peripheral blood. The V call is TRBV5-1, the J call TRBJ2-1; a weak D match, TRBD1 (5 bases). The receptor comes from a man older than 75 with acute or convalescent COVID-19. The CDR3 coding sequence is TGCGCCAGCCGGGTTCAGGACACTTTCAATGAGCAGTTCTTC. Translating gives CASRVQDTFNEQFF.